The clone carrying this T cell receptor beta chain was observed a few times. No antigen is known for it. The sample belongs to a study of blood T cells in healthy people across ages. A minimum of 7 million PBMCs was isolated per sample. Whole-study findings and limits: Roughly linear declines in TCR beta diversity per million T cells occurred with age. Unsorted PBMC input precluded a conclusive naive versus antigen-experienced comparison.

Together with a sample-barcoded 5' primer, a J-beta primer mix was included in a second PCR lasting roughly 6 to 12 cycles. Through a template-switch adaptor with 12 random nucleotides, each cDNA molecule received a tag. TCRdb analysed the 5' RACE reads with MiXCR anew, one entry per CDR3 protein. The profile shows fewer than 800,000 distinct CDR3 sequences, around 21% of them singletons. The source material was blood. This sequence was found in a man aged 70-80 years in good health.

CDR3 coding DNA: TGCAGCGTTGATACGAGAGGCCAGAACTCCTACAATGAGCAGTTCTTC. It yields the protein CSVDTRGQNSYNEQFF. The chain links TRBV29-1 to TRBJ2-1; D gene uncertain. Germline-derived CDR1 and CDR2 are SQVTM and ANQGSEA. The length of the CDR3 is 16 residues. V lost 3 bases and J lost 0, with 15 bases in between.